This T cell receptor (beta chain) was observed in a study of patients and donors after allogeneic stem cell transplantation. The germline V and J ends were trimmed by 0 bases and 4 bases, with 12 bases remaining between them. The length of the CDR3 is 14 residues. Germline V lookup: CDR1 DFQATT, CDR2 SNEGSKA (reference sequence). TCRdb reanalysed the RT-PCR reads using MiXCR and keeps one entry per CDR3 protein. Here the sample spans about a million distinct CDR3 sequences, roughly 18% being singletons. The chain couples TRBV20-1 to TRBJ1-1; TRBD1 might be the D (5 bases). This receptor was identified in a human donor who was either an allogeneic HSCT recipient or a stem cell or donor lymphocyte infusion donor (not recorded which). It is not recorded whose cells these are; they may come from a transplant donor. The sequenced material came from blood, either unsorted or a sorted T cell fraction (not recorded which). DNA of the CDR3: TGCAGTGCTAGAGATGGTGGGGGTACCACTGAAGCTTTCTTT. Its protein is CSARDGGGTTEAFF.